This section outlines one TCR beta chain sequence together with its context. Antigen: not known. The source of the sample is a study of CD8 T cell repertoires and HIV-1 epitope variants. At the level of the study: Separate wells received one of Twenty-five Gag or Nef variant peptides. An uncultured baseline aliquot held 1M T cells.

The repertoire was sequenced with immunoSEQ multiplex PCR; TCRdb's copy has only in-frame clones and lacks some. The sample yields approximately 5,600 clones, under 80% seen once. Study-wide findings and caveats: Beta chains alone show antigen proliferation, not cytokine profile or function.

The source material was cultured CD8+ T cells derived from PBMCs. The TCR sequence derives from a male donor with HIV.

CDR3 loop: CASRPGQANTGELFF. Written as DNA, the CDR3 is TGTGCCAGCAGACCGGGACAGGCGAACACCGGGGAGCTGTTTTTT. The chain combines TRBV7-9 with TRBJ2-2; TRBD1 matches at 8 bases. The germline V gene encodes CDR1 SEHNR and CDR2 FQNEAQ (reference sequence). The CDR3 extends over 15 amino acids. After removal of 6 bases from V and 0 bases from J, the junction contained 3 bases not matched to a gene.